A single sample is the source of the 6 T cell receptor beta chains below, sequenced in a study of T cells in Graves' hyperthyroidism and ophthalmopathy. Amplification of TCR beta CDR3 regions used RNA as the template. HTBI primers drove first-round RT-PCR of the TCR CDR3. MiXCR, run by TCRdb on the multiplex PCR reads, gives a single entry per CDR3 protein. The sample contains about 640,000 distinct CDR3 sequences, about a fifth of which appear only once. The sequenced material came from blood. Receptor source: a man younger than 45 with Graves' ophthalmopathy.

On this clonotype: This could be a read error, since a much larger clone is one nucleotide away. The CDR3 DNA sequence: TGTGCCAGCAGTTTTTCGCGCCCCACCTCCTCCTGCAATGAGCAGTTCTTC. This translates into CASSFSRPTSSCNEQFF. V and J are TRBV28 and TRBJ2-1; the D is unclear. Germline V gene sequence: CDR1 MDHEN, CDR2 SYDVKM. The CDR3 has 17 amino acids. Variable domain in full (rest from reference TRBV28 and TRBJ2-1): DVKVTQSSRYLVKRTGEKVFLECVQDMDHENMFWYRQDPGLGLRLIYFSYDVKMKEKGDIPEGYSVSREKKERFSLILESASTNQTSMYLCASSFSRPTSSCNEQFFGPGTRLTVL.

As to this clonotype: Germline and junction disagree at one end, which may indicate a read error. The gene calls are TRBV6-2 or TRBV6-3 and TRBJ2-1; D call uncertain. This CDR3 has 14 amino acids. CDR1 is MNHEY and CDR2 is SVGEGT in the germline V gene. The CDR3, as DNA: TGTGCCAGCAGTGACTCGAGGTCCTACAATGAGCAGTTCTTC. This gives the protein CASSDSRSYNEQFF.

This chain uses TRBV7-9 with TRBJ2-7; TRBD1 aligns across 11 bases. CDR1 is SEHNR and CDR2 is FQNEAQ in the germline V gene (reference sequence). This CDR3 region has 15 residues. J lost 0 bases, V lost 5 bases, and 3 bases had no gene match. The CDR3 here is CASSPGQGVSYEQYF. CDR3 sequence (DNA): TGTGCCAGCAGCCCGGGACAGGGGGTCTCCTACGAGCAGTACTTC.

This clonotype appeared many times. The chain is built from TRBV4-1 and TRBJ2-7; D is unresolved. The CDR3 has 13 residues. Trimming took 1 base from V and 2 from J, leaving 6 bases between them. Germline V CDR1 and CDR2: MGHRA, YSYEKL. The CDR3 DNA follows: TGCGCCAGCAGCCAAGGGAGCGCCTACGAGCAGTACTTC. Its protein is CASSQGSAYEQYF.

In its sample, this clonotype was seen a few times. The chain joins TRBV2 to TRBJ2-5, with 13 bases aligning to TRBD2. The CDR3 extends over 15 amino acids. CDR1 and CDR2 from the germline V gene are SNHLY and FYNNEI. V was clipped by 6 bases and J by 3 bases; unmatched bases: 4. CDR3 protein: CASRRGLAGKETQYF. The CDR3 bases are TGTGCCAGCAGGAGGGGACTAGCGGGAAAAGAGACCCAGTACTTC.

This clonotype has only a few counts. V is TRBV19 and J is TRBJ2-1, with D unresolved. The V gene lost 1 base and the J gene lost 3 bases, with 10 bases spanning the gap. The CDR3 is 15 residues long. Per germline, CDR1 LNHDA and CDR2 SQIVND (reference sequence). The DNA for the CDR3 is TGTGCCAGTAGTATAGTGCCGGCAGTCTACAATGAGCAGTTCTTC. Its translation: CASSIVPAVYNEQFF.